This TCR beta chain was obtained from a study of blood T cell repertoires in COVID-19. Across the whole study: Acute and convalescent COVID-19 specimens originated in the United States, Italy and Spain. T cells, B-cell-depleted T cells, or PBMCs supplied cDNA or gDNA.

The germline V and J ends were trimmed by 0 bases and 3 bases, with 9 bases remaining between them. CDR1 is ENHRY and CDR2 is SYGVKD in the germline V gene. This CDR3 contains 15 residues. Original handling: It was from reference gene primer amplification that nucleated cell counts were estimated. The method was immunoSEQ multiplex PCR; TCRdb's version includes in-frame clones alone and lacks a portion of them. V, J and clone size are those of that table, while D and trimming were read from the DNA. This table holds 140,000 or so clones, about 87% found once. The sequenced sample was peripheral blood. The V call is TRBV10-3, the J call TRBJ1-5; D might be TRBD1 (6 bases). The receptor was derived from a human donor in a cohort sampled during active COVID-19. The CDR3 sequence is CAISESTGSNQPQHF. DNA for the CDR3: TGTGCCATCAGTGAGTCAACAGGGTCCAATCAGCCCCAGCATTTT.